The text below deals with one TCR beta chain. Its specificity is unknown. The sample is drawn from a study of shared clonotypes between healthy human individuals. On the study more broadly: The plates for each donor numbered three CD4 naive, three CD4 memory, two CD8 naive and one CD8 memory. Points from the study as a whole: It was expected that sequencing depth would affect clonotype sharing among donors.

Trimming stripped 6 bases from V and 8 bases from J, with 14 bases between. The CDR3 loop spans 13 amino acids. Per germline, CDR1 ENHRY and CDR2 SYGVKD. Replicate PCRs from sorted subsets contained about 200 ng DNA, which is roughly 30,000 T cell genomes. Clones were read by immunoSEQ multiplex PCR, and TCRdb kept only the in-frame ones, dropping some. This repertoire shows fewer than 400,000 clones, approximately 74% found once; its top ten account for 9% to 12%. The study drew its donors from healthy HIV-negative adults without recent acute infections or vaccinations. The sample consisted of memory CD4+ T cells sorted from blood. Subset here: CD45RA-negative fraction. The source of this sequence is a man aged 25-45 years in good health. V usage is TRBV10-3 and J usage is TRBJ2-1; TRBD2 might be the D (5 bases). CDR3 region: CAIRGAVGHEQFF. Here the CDR3 DNA reads TGTGCCATCAGGGGAGCCGTGGGCCATGAGCAGTTCTTC.